Each of the 28 T cell receptor beta chains below was sequenced from the same sample in a study of cytomegalovirus exposure and HLA in healthy donors. Amplification used 60 Vbeta primers and 13 Jbeta primers. TCRdb keeps only in-frame clones here, not all; method: immunoSEQ multiplex PCR. Of approximately 93,000 clones in the sample, about four fifths were seen once. The specimen was PBMCs. Every receptor here comes from a male donor in good health and CMV-seropositive.

J is TRBJ2-5 and V is TRBV5-4; 7 bases are a match to TRBD2. The CDR3 is 13 amino acids. The V gene end was trimmed by 4 bases and the J gene end by 3 bases; junction bases not matched to a gene: 3. Germline CDR1 reads SGHNT; CDR2 reads YYREEE (reference sequence). CDR3 in amino acids: CASSRAGEETQYF. The CDR3 bases are TGTGCCAGCAGCAGGGCGGGGGAAGAGACCCAGTACTTC. The whole variable domain, remainder taken from reference TRBV5-4 and TRBJ2-5, is ETGVTQSPTHLIKTRGQQVTLRCSSQSGHNTVSWYQQALGQGPQFIFQYYREEENGRGNFPPRFSGLQFPNYSSELNVNALELDDSALYLCASSRAGEETQYFGPGTRLLVL.

This clone was seen a handful of times. The rearrangement joins TRBV6-6 to TRBJ1-1, with unresolved D. Trimming pared 6 bases from V and 0 bases from J, leaving 11 bases between. Germline V gene sequence: CDR1 MNHNY, CDR2 SVGAGI (reference sequence). This CDR3 is built from 14 residues. CDR3 coding DNA: TGTGCCAGCAGCTCACACCCCGTGAACACTGAAGCTTTCTTT. It specifies CASSSHPVNTEAFF.

The chain links TRBV2 to TRBJ2-2; perhaps TRBD2 as D (5 bases). CDR3 length equals 13 residues. In germline, CDR1 is SNHLY, CDR2 FYNNEI. Trimming pared 6 bases from V and 4 bases from J, leaving 9 bases between. The CDR3 coding sequence is TGTGCCAGCAGCGCGGACTTCACCGGGGAGCTGTTTTTT. Translating it yields CASSADFTGELFF.

The genes are TRBV28 and TRBJ1-2; no clear D. The CDR3 loop spans 13 amino acids. CDR1 and CDR2 from the germline V gene are MDHEN and SYDVKM. V lost 2 bases, J lost 1 base, and 5 bases lay in between. The DNA for the CDR3 is TGTGCCAGCAGTTTAAGAGATAACTATGGCTACACCTTC. This gives the protein CASSLRDNYGYTF.

In its sample, this clone was seen a few times. The rearrangement links TRBV5-1 to TRBJ1-2, with TRBD1 matching over 7 bases. The germline CDR1 and CDR2 sequences are SGHRS and YFSETQ. CDR3 size: 12 residues. Trimming removed 3 bases from V and 8 bases from J; junction bases left unmatched: 4. CDR3 nucleotide sequence: TGCGCCAGCAGCTACGACAGGGACGGCTACACCTTC. Protein: CASSYDRDGYTF. The whole variable domain, filled in from reference TRBV5-1 and TRBJ1-2, reads KAGVTQTPRYLIKTRGQQVTLSCSPISGHRSVSWYQQTPGQGLQFLFEYFSETQRNKGNFPGRFSGRQFSNSRSEMNVSTLELGDSALYLCASSYDRDGYTFGSGTRLTVV.

The genes are TRBV30 and TRBJ1-1; 8 nucleotides align to TRBD1. The CDR3 is 16 residues long. CDR1 is GTSNPN and CDR2 is SVGIG in the germline V gene (reference sequence). The ends lost 1 base at V and 4 bases at J; junction bases unmatched: 11. Here the CDR3 reads CAWSAYQQGVGTEAFF. The CDR3 coding sequence is TGTGCCTGGAGTGCTTACCAACAGGGGGTCGGCACTGAAGCTTTCTTT.

This chain connects TRBV6-1 to TRBJ2-7; TRBD1 might be the D (7 bases). There are 15 residues in the CDR3. The ends were cut back, 3 bases at V and 4 bases at J, with 16 bases in the middle. In germline, CDR1 is MNHNS, CDR2 SASEGT. The CDR3: CASSDPQGGMYEQYF. DNA for the CDR3: TGTGCCAGCAGTGACCCGCAGGGGGGAATGTACGAGCAGTACTTC.

The chain carries TRBV19 and TRBJ2-7; 10 bases align to TRBD1. The CDR3 extends over 13 amino acids. Germline values: CDR1 LNHDA, CDR2 SQIVND (reference sequence). The junction had 0 bases not matched to a gene; V was cut back by 3 bases and J by 4 bases. The CDR3 nucleotides are TGTGCCAGTAGTATGGGACAGGGGTACGAGCAGTACTTC. Its translation: CASSMGQGYEQYF.

This clone has only one observation. V gene TRBV19 combines with J gene TRBJ1-1; no clear D. Germline CDR1 reads LNHDA; CDR2 reads SQIVND (reference sequence). The CDR3 spans 11 residues. Trimming stripped 6 bases from V and 14 bases from J, with 16 bases between. The CDR3 nucleotides are TGTGCCAGTAGCCTTACAGCCATTCTGTTCTTT. As protein: CASSLTAILFF.

The chain uses TRBV25-1 and TRBJ2-2, with D perhaps TRBD1 (6 bases). The CDR3 totals 16 residues. Trimming removed 1 base from V and 4 bases from J, with 13 bases in between. CDR1 MGHDK and CDR2 SYGVNS come from the germline V gene. The CDR3 sequence is CASSELGQGSTGELFF. CDR3 in DNA: TGTGCCAGCAGTGAATTAGGGCAGGGGAGCACCGGGGAGCTGTTTTTT.

The V gene is TRBV9, the J gene TRBJ1-6; maybe TRBD1 (5 bases). V dropped 3 bases and J dropped 9 bases, with 13 bases sitting between them. The CDR3 spans 14 residues. CDR1 is SGDLS and CDR2 is YYNGEE in the germline V gene. The CDR3 DNA sequence: TGTGCCAGCAGCGCCACGCTGGGGGGTTCACCCCTCCACTTT. Its translation is CASSATLGGSPLHF. Using reference TRBV9 and TRBJ1-6 for the parts outside the CDR3, the full variable domain is DSGVTQTPKHLITATGQRVTLRCSPRSGDLSVYWYQQSLDQGLQFLIQYYNGEERAKGNILERFSAQQFPDLHSELNLSSLELGDSALYFCASSATLGGSPLHFGNGTRLTVT.

This sequence joins TRBV4-2 and TRBJ2-3; 8 bases map to TRBD1. There are 15 residues in the CDR3. The trim removed 4 bases at V and 2 bases at J, leaving 5 bases unmatched. Germline V gene sequence: CDR1 LGHNA, CDR2 YNFKEQ. The CDR3 DNA reads TGTGCCAGCAGCCCCAGACAGGGGAACACAGATACGCAGTATTTT. Protein product: CASSPRQGNTDTQYF.

The chain couples TRBV4-3 to TRBJ1-1, with D maybe TRBD1 (6 bases). The CDR3 contains 14 residues. The V gene's germline CDR1 is LGHNA and CDR2 YSLEER. Trimming removed 1 base at V and 4 bases at J, with 10 bases between. The CDR3 region has the DNA TGCGCCAGCAGCCAAGGTCAACAGGGCACTGAAGCTTTCTTT. This codes for CASSQGQQGTEAFF.

The chain employs TRBV18 and TRBJ2-7; 9 bases are shared with TRBD1. CDR1 and CDR2 from the germline V gene are KGHSH and LQKENI. The ends lost 6 bases at V and 3 bases at J; junction bases unmatched: 9. The CDR3 extends over 15 amino acids. The CDR3 is CASSAGQGSLYEQYF. CDR3 in DNA: TGTGCCAGCTCCGCGGGACAGGGTAGTCTCTACGAGCAGTACTTC.

In this sample, this clone turned up a few times. V gene TRBV4-1 combines with J gene TRBJ1-2, with a possible D match to TRBD1 (6 bases). CDR1 and CDR2 from the germline V gene are MGHRA and YSYEKL. Trimming shortened V by 6 bases and J by 3 bases, and 20 bases separated the two germline ends. The CDR3 is 16 amino acids. CDR3 amino acids: CASSHFTRGAHYGYTF. CDR3 DNA sequence: TGCGCCAGCAGTCACTTTACCCGGGGGGCTCACTATGGCTACACCTTC.

The chain uses TRBV6-5 and TRBJ1-1; D unresolved. Per germline, CDR1 MNHEY and CDR2 SVGAGI. The V and J ends lost 0 bases and 12 bases respectively, with 14 bases between them. The CDR3 is 13 amino acids. The CDR3 region is CASSYSSGGPTFF. CDR3 bases: TGTGCCAGCAGTTACTCGAGTGGCGGGCCAACTTTCTTT.

This rearrangement joins TRBV2 to TRBJ2-5, with TRBD2 as a possible D gene (5 bases). The germline V and J ends were trimmed by 10 bases and 1 base, with 25 bases remaining between them. Looked up from germline, CDR1 is SNHLY and CDR2 is FYNNEI. This CDR3 is built from 17 residues. In DNA form, the CDR3 reads TGTGCCACCCACCCGGGATCAAGCCCGATACCCCAAGAGACCCAGTACTTC. This encodes CATHPGSSPIPQETQYF.

V gene TRBV9 combines with J gene TRBJ1-5; 7 bases match TRBD1. The trim removed 0 bases at V and 0 bases at J, leaving 6 bases unmatched. Germline lookup yields CDR1 SGDLS and CDR2 YYNGEE. CDR3 length: 17 residues. The CDR3 sequence: CASSVGMGQNSNQPQHF. DNA of the CDR3: TGTGCCAGCAGCGTAGGTATGGGACAGAATAGCAATCAGCCCCAGCATTTT.

The V call is TRBV30, the J call TRBJ1-2, with D hard to call. Trimming took off 5 bases at V and 4 bases at J, with 11 bases between the two ends. CDR3 length: 12 amino acids. CDR1 GTSNPN and CDR2 SVGIG come from the germline V gene (reference sequence). CDR3 nucleotide sequence: TGTGCCTGGCTAAGGAGGGCCTATGGCTACACCTTC. As protein: CAWLRRAYGYTF.

V gene TRBV5-4 combines with J gene TRBJ1-1; D is ambiguous. Trimming removed 1 base at V and 0 bases at J, with 7 bases between. Germline-derived CDR1 and CDR2 are SGHNT and YYREEE (reference sequence). This CDR3 is built from 14 residues. The DNA for the CDR3 is TGTGCCAGCAGCTTGCGGGGATTGAACACTGAAGCTTTCTTT. Its translation: CASSLRGLNTEAFF.

This clone was seen once. This chain connects TRBV18 to TRBJ2-5; 7 nucleotides align to TRBD1. V lost 4 bases to trimming and J lost 4 bases; unmatched junction nucleotides: 18. This CDR3 is built from 18 residues. The V gene's germline CDR1 is KGHSH and CDR2 LQKENI. CDR3 nucleotides: TGTGCCAGCTCACTTTTTGGGTGGAACAGGGGAAGAGGAGAGACCCAGTACTTC. Translated: CASSLFGWNRGRGETQYF.

The chain employs TRBV4-2 and TRBJ1-1; 8 nucleotides match TRBD1. V shed 2 bases and J 7 bases; nucleotides not matched to a gene: 9. CDR1 LGHNA and CDR2 YNFKEQ come from the germline V gene. This CDR3 comprises 15 residues. CDR3 region: CASSQQQGVDGEAFF. The CDR3 DNA follows: TGTGCCAGCAGCCAACAACAGGGGGTTGATGGTGAAGCTTTCTTT.

The rearrangement uses TRBV5-1 and TRBJ2-7, with D perhaps matching TRBD2 (5 bases). The CDR3 is made up of 15 amino acids. CDR1 is SGHRS and CDR2 is YFSETQ in the germline V gene. V dropped 0 bases and J dropped 1 base, with 11 bases sitting between them. DNA of the CDR3: TGCGCCAGCAGCTTGGGGGGTACGGGATCCTACGAGCAGTACTTC. Its translation: CASSLGGTGSYEQYF.

This rearrangement joins TRBV7-8 to TRBJ1-5; 9 bases match TRBD1. The CDR3 is 15 amino acids. The germline gives CDR1 SGHVS, CDR2 FQNEAQ. With V trimmed by 4 bases and J by 5 bases, 6 bases remained unmatched. CDR3 residues: CASSSPGQGDQPQHF. CDR3 DNA: TGTGCCAGCAGCTCCCCGGGACAGGGAGATCAGCCCCAGCATTTT.

This chain joins TRBV6-6 and TRBJ1-5; 9 bases match TRBD1. V shed 3 bases, J shed 4 bases, and the junction held 4 bases outside the gene matches. Germline V CDR1 and CDR2: MNHNY, SVGAGI (reference sequence). The CDR3 spans 15 residues. CDR3 sequence (DNA): TGTGCCAGCAGTTATACAGGGGGCGGAAATCAGCCCCAGCATTTT. Translation: CASSYTGGGNQPQHF.

The CDR3 nucleotides are TGTGCCAGCAGGGACAGCTCCTACAATGAGCAGTTCTTC. It specifies CASRDSSYNEQFF. This rearrangement joins TRBV6-5 to TRBJ2-1; perhaps TRBD1 as D (6 bases). Trimming took 6 bases from V and 0 from J, leaving 6 bases between them. The CDR3 is 13 residues long. CDR1 and CDR2 from the germline V gene are MNHEY and SVGAGI.

The chain employs TRBV4-1 and TRBJ2-1; the match to TRBD2 covers 7 bases. The V gene end was trimmed by 4 bases and the J gene end by 1 base; junction bases not matched to a gene: 10. CDR3 size: 17 residues. Germline assignment: CDR1 MGHRA and CDR2 YSYEKL. The CDR3 DNA is TGCGCCAGCAGCCGGGGTCCCGGCGGGGGATCCTACAATGAGCAGTTCTTC. Protein product: CASSRGPGGGSYNEQFF.

This clone was seen more than once but under ten times. The genes are TRBV29-1 and TRBJ1-3; 9 bases are a match to TRBD1. Per germline, CDR1 SQVTM and CDR2 ANQGSEA. This CDR3 contains 15 residues. Germline trimming cut 7 bases from V and 4 bases from J; bases unmatched to any gene: 11. The CDR3 sequence: CSGLGQGSLGNTIYF. CDR3 coding DNA: TGCAGCGGACTGGGACAGGGTTCTTTGGGAAACACCATATATTTT.